The rows below give T cell receptor beta chains drawn from one sample of a study of regulatory T cells in long-lasting Graves disease. TCRdb reprocessed the multiplex PCR reads via MiXCR and lists one record per CDR3 protein. Of 400,000 to 500,000 distinct CDR3 sequences in the sample, 16% were seen once. The same sample was also used in a study of T cells in Graves' hyperthyroidism and ophthalmopathy.

This specimen consisted of peripheral blood mononuclear cells (PBMCs), obtained at new diagnosis, from a patient treated with antithyroid drugs. The receptors come from a woman younger than 45 with Graves disease. The CDR3 runs from the conserved cysteine through the conserved F or W. Each record gives: V gene, D gene, J gene, clone size, CDR3 DNA, CDR3 protein. A D gene is named only where the DNA matches it firmly. A row's size may be missing; if present it is once, few, many or a size class.

TRBV6-1,NA,TRBJ2-7,many,TGTGCCAGCAGTGGGACTCCACTGGGCTCCTACGAGCAGTACTTC,CASSGTPLGSYEQYF
TRBV27,NA,TRBJ2-3,NA,TGTGCCAGCAGTTCCCGGGACTTCCGCACAGATACGCAGTATTTT,CASSSRDFRTDTQYF
TRBV28,TRBD2,TRBJ2-5,many,TGTGCCAGCAGTTTGCGACCAGGACTAGCGGGGCAAGAGACCCAGTACTTC,CASSLRPGLAGQETQYF
TRBV12-3/TRBV12-4,NA,TRBJ1-1,many,TGTGCCAGCAGTGACCCTGAATACATGAACACTGAAGCTTTCTTT,CASSDPEYMNTEAFF
TRBV20-1,NA,TRBJ1-5,many,TGCAGTGCTAGAGATCACGGAGGGCAGGTCAATCAGCCCCAGCATTTT,CSARDHGGQVNQPQHF
TRBV19,TRBD2,TRBJ2-7,NA,TGTGCCAGTAGTTCCTCGGGAGGGGACTCCTACGAGCAGTACTTC,CASSSSGGDSYEQYF
TRBV3-1,NA,TRBJ2-5,few,TGTGCCAGCAGCCAAGATCTGGGAGGAGAGACCCAGTACTTC,CASSQDLGGETQYF
TRBV12-3/TRBV12-4,NA,TRBJ2-7,many,TGTGCCAGCAGCCGCCGTTACGAGCAGTACTTC,CASSRRYEQYF
TRBV4-3,TRBD2,TRBJ2-1,few,TGCGCCAGCAGCCCGGGACTAGCGGGAGGTGGGAATGAGCAGTTCTTC,CASSPGLAGGGNEQFF
TRBV6-2/TRBV6-3,TRBD1,TRBJ2-2,NA,TGTGCCAGCAGTTACGGGGACAGGGGAGGTTTTAAGCTGTTTTTT,CASSYGDRGGFKLFF